A selection of T cell receptor beta chains follows, all from one sample in a study of T-cell memory formation after mild COVID-19. TCRdb re-analysed the 5' RACE reads in MiXCR, keeping a single row per CDR3 protein. The profile shows a few hundred thousand distinct CDR3 sequences, 28% of them singletons. The sequenced sample consisted of PBMCs or a T cell subset sorted from them (not recorded which). All receptors come from an adult woman who had mild COVID-19 (a few samples of this study predate the infection). Cell type and time point are not known. The CDR3 runs from the conserved cysteine through the conserved F or W. D genes are given only for firm matches. Expanded clones are given a class, and other clones once, few, many or no size at all.

>TRBJ2-5|NA|NA|TRBV11-2
TGTGCCAGCAGCCCGCTTTGGAAGGGAGAGACCCAGTACTTC
CASSPLWKGETQYF
>TRBJ1-3|NA|NA|TRBV12-3/TRBV12-4
TGTGCCAGCAGTTTAGTAGGGTTCGCAAACACCATATATTTT
CASSLVGFANTIYF
>TRBJ1-2|NA|NA|TRBV30
TGTGCCTGGAGGCGGAACGGCTATGGCTACACCTTC
CAWRRNGYGYTF
>TRBJ1-2|NA|TRBD1|TRBV20-1
TGCAGTGCTAGGGGCGGCAGGGGGAAGGGCTACACCTTC
CSARGGRGKGYTF
>TRBJ2-3|NA|NA|TRBV29-1
TGCAGCGCCGAGCCCGTCGTGGGCACAGATACGCAGTATTTT
CSAEPVVGTDTQYF
>TRBJ1-1|NA|NA|TRBV5-1
TGCGCCAGCAGCACCGATGTGGGGGGGACGGGGTGGAACACTGAAGCTTTCTTT
CASSTDVGGTGWNTEAFF
>TRBJ2-5|NA|NA|TRBV24-1
TGTGCCACCAGCGACGGACCGTCATTCACGCAAGAGACCCAGTACTTC
CATSDGPSFTQETQYF
>TRBJ1-5|NA|NA|TRBV20-1
TGCAGTGCCCCCGGGACCGGTCATCAGCCCCAGCATTTT
CSAPGTGHQPQHF
>TRBJ2-2|NA|TRBD2|TRBV14
TGTGCCAGCAGCCAAAGGCCCGGACTAGCGTATTGGACCGGGGAGCTGTTTTTT
CASSQRPGLAYWTGELFF
>TRBJ1-3|few|NA|TRBV7-9
TGTGCCAGCAGCCTCACCGCAGGCTCTGGAAACACCATATATTTT
CASSLTAGSGNTIYF
>TRBJ2-1|NA|TRBD2|TRBV20-1
TGCAGTGCTAGAGATGAGACTAGCGGGAGGGTTGGGTCCTACAATGAGCAGTTCTTC
CSARDETSGRVGSYNEQFF
>TRBJ2-4|NA|TRBD1|TRBV7-6
TGTGCCAGCAGCTTACAGATTCGACAGGGAAGAGCCAAAAACATTCAGTACTTC
CASSLQIRQGRAKNIQYF
>TRBJ1-4|NA|NA|TRBV11-2
TGTGCCAGCAGCTTAGGCTGGCCGGCAACTAATGAAAAACTGTTTTTT
CASSLGWPATNEKLFF
>TRBJ2-7|few|NA|TRBV20-1
TGCAGTGCTACGGCTCGGGCCTACGAGCAGTACTTC
CSATARAYEQYF
>TRBJ1-1|NA|TRBD1|TRBV5-1
TGCGCCAGCAGCTTGGGGGACAGGGTCGCGGACGCTTTCTTT
CASSLGDRVADAFF
>TRBJ1-2|NA|NA|TRBV12-3/TRBV12-4
TGTGCCACCGATACGTCGGGCAGAGACTATGGCTACACCTTC
CATDTSGRDYGYTF
>TRBJ1-1|few|TRBD1|TRBV7-8
TGTGCCAGCAGCTTAGCCGGGACAGGCCAATTTGAAGCTTTCTTT
CASSLAGTGQFEAFF
>TRBJ1-1|NA|TRBD1|TRBV11-2
TGTGCCAGCAGCCCGACAGGGAAAAGGAGGGAAGCTTTCTTT
CASSPTGKRREAFF
>TRBJ2-2|NA|TRBD2|TRBV7-9
TGTGCCAGCAGCTCGAGCGGGGGGAACACCGGGGAGCTGTTTTTT
CASSSSGGNTGELFF
>TRBJ2-1|NA|NA|TRBV18
TGTGCCAGCTCAGTGGGACTCGCCGGAGGTGAGCAGTTCTTC
CASSVGLAGGEQFF
>TRBJ1-1|few|TRBD1|TRBV4-1
TGCGCCAGCAGCCAAGAAGGACAGGGGGAAGCTTTCTTT
CASSQEGQGEAFF
>TRBJ2-3|NA|NA|TRBV12-3/TRBV12-4
TGTGCCAGCAGTTTCGACTATACGCAGTATTTT
CASSFDYTQYF
>TRBJ2-7|NA|TRBD1|TRBV5-1
TGCGCCAGCAGCTTAAGGACAGGGGGACCCTACGAGCAGTACTTC
CASSLRTGGPYEQYF
>TRBJ1-1|few|NA|TRBV29-1
TGCAGCGTTGAGCAGGGAGGGATCACTGAAGCTTTCTTT
CSVEQGGITEAFF
>TRBJ1-5|NA|NA|TRBV6-2/TRBV6-3
TGTGCCAGCAGTTTAGGGAGGGTAGGACAGCCCCAGCATTTT
CASSLGRVGQPQHF
>TRBJ2-3|few|TRBD2|TRBV4-2
TGTGCCAGCAGCCGAGGGACTAGCGGACTCACAGATACGCAGTATTTT
CASSRGTSGLTDTQYF
>TRBJ2-7|NA|NA|TRBV4-1
TGCGCCAGCAGCCACGCTGAGTTGGGGGCCGAGCAGTACTTC
CASSHAELGAEQYF
>TRBJ2-2|NA|TRBD1|TRBV5-1
TGCGCCAGCACCATCCCCGGGACAGGGAACACCGGGGAGCTGTTTTTT
CASTIPGTGNTGELFF
>TRBJ2-7|NA|NA|TRBV18
TGTGCCAGCTCACCTAGGGCAGGAGGGAGCTACGAGCAGTACTTC
CASSPRAGGSYEQYF
>TRBJ2-3|few|TRBD1|TRBV7-9
TGTGCCAGCAGCTTAGCGCAAGGACAGGGATCAGATACGCAGTATTTT
CASSLAQGQGSDTQYF
>TRBJ2-7|few|TRBD1|TRBV9
TGTGCCAGCAGCGTAGATGACAGGGAAAACGAGCAGTACTTC
CASSVDDRENEQYF
>TRBJ2-3|NA|TRBD2|TRBV5-6
TGTGCCAGCAGCTCTAGCGGGAGAAAGGCAGATACGCAGTATTTT
CASSSSGRKADTQYF
>TRBJ2-7|few|NA|TRBV20-1
TGCAGTGCTAGAGAGGTAGTACAGGGAAAATCCTACGAGCAGTACTTC
CSAREVVQGKSYEQYF
>TRBJ2-5|NA|TRBD2|TRBV28
TGTGCCAGCAGGAGACTAGCGGATAGATACCAAGAGACCCAGTACTTC
CASRRLADRYQETQYF
>TRBJ2-3|NA|TRBD2|TRBV7-6
TGTGCCAGCAGCTTAGGGGGACTAGCGGGAGTCGGCGGATATACGCAGTATTTT
CASSLGGLAGVGGYTQYF
>TRBJ2-3|few|NA|TRBV29-1
TGCAGCGTCGACTCCTCCGATACGCAGTATTTT
CSVDSSDTQYF
>TRBJ2-7|few|NA|TRBV12-3/TRBV12-4
TGTGCCAGCAGTTCCACTACCCCGGTCCGCTACGAGCAGTACTTC
CASSSTTPVRYEQYF
>TRBJ2-7|NA|TRBD1|TRBV7-2
TGTGCCAGCAGCTTCCATTCCGGGACAGTGAACTACGAGCAGTACTTC
CASSFHSGTVNYEQYF
>TRBJ2-7|once|NA|TRBV3-1
TGTGCCAGCAGTCACGGCCCAGGGGTCGCCTACGAGCAGTACTTC
CASSHGPGVAYEQYF
>TRBJ2-7|few|NA|TRBV29-1
TGCAGCGTTAAATGGACCCGCAGCTCCTACGAGCAGTACTTC
CSVKWTRSSYEQYF
>TRBJ2-7|few|NA|TRBV5-5
TGTGCCAGCAGCGCCGGCAGGGAGGACTTCTACGAGCAGTACTTC
CASSAGREDFYEQYF
>TRBJ2-1|few|NA|TRBV29-1
TGCAGCGTGGCAGACATCGTGCTTAACAATGAGCAGTTCTTC
CSVADIVLNNEQFF
>TRBJ2-2|once|NA|TRBV12-3/TRBV12-4
TGTGCCAGCAGTTACGGGGAGCTGTTTTTT
CASSYGELFF
>TRBJ2-7|NA|TRBD2|TRBV24-1
TGTGCCACCAGTGATACCGGACTAGCGGGACGGTACGAGCAGTACTTC
CATSDTGLAGRYEQYF
>TRBJ2-7|many|TRBD1|TRBV28
TGTGCCATCATGGGACAGGCGTACGAGCAGTACTTC
CAIMGQAYEQYF
>TRBJ2-1|many|NA|TRBV12-3/TRBV12-4
TGTGCCAGCAGTCCTCTACGGCGGTTACAGGGGCAGTTCTTC
CASSPLRRLQGQFF
>TRBJ1-1|few|NA|TRBV6-5
TGTGCCAGCAGTTACTATGGCGGAAGGGGGGGAGAAGCTTTCTTT
CASSYYGGRGGEAFF
>TRBJ2-3|NA|NA|TRBV5-1
TGCGCCAGCAAGAAAAGGGTCGGTGGGGGGCCCGGCACAGATACGCAGTATTTT
CASKKRVGGGPGTDTQYF
>TRBJ1-4|NA|NA|TRBV4-1
TGCGCCAGCAGCCACCCCGGAGGGTTGGATGAAAAACTGTTTTTT
CASSHPGGLDEKLFF
>TRBJ2-1|few|TRBD1|TRBV5-1
TGCGCCAGCAGAATCGGGACAGGTGCCAATGAGCAGTTCTTC
CASRIGTGANEQFF
>TRBJ1-1|NA|NA|TRBV7-3
TGTGCCAGCAGCTTAGGGATGGGAACCTACACTGAAGCTTTCTTT
CASSLGMGTYTEAFF
>TRBJ1-5|NA|NA|TRBV5-4
TGTGCCAGCAGCTTCTCAGGGAGCAATCAGCCCCAGCATTTT
CASSFSGSNQPQHF
>TRBJ1-1|NA|NA|TRBV7-2
TGTGCCAGCAGACCCGACATAGTGAACACTGAAGCTTTCTTT
CASRPDIVNTEAFF
>TRBJ2-3|NA|TRBD2|TRBV12-3/TRBV12-4
TGTGCCAGCGGAAGCGGGGGGCATAGAGATACGCAGTATTTT
CASGSGGHRDTQYF